This T cell receptor (beta chain) originates from a study of T cells expressing NK-cell markers. Broader study findings: Dominant NKG2C+ clonotypes accounted for roughly 1.0-7.0% of CD8+ T cells in six or seven donors.

TCRdb re-analyzed the 5' RACE reads; it lists each CDR3 protein once, without DNA. The specimen's table records about 460,000 distinct CDR3 sequences. For this clonotype: Its antigen is undetermined.

The CDR3 consists of 12 residues. CDR1 and CDR2 (germline): SQVTM, ANQGSEA. Sequenced: blood T cells: a sorted CD56 or NKG2C T cell subset, CD4+ or CD8+ T cells, or bulk PBMC T cells (not recorded which). This TCR came from a woman aged 45-59 years in good health. The V and J genes are TRBV29-1 and TRBJ2-2. The CDR3 loop reads CSVTGITGELFF.